Below, one T cell receptor (beta chain) is given with its context. Its antigen is undetermined. CDR1 and CDR2 (germline): SQVTM, ANQGSEA. Trimming stripped 7 bases from V and 0 bases from J, with 9 bases between. The CDR3 is made up of 12 amino acids. Exclusion applied to patients with autoimmune disease history or systemic immunosuppression. This specimen comes from a study of OX40 agonist ivuxolimab in advanced cancers. Libraries were prepared by immunoSEQ multiplex PCR; TCRdb keeps only in-frame clonotypes and omits some of them. The sample shows tens of thousands of clones, around nine tenths of them seen only once. Points from the study as a whole: Among the lowest peripheral clonal expansion occurred in 0.1-3.0 mg/kg partial responders.

The rearrangement links TRBV29-1 to TRBJ1-1, with D hard to call. The sequence derives from an adult with an advanced solid tumor such as melanoma, head and neck, liver or kidney cancer. The sample consisted of CD4+ or CD8+ T cells sorted from blood, taken in a trial of the OX40 agonist ivuxolimab. In DNA form, the CDR3 reads TGCAGCGGGACCAGGTTGAACACTGAAGCTTTCTTT. Its protein is CSGTRLNTEAFF.